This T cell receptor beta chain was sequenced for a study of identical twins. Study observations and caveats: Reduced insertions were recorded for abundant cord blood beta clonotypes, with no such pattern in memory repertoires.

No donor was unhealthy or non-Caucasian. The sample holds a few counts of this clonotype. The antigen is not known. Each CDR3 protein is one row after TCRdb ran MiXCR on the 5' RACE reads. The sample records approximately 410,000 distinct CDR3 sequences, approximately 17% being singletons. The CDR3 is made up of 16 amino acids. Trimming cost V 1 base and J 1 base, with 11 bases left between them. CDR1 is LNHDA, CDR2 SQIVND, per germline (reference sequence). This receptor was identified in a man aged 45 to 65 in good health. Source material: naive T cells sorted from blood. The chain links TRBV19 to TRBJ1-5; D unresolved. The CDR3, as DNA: TGTGCCAGTAGTATAGTTCCGGGATCCAGCAATCAGCCCCAGCATTTT. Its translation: CASSIVPGSSNQPQHF.